The T cell receptor (beta chain) under discussion was sequenced for a study of response to subunit inactivated influenza vaccine (dated by TCRdb to the late 2010s). About the full investigation: Deep quantitative profiling of the T cell receptor repertoire was used in the study to follow responses to a trivalent subunit inactivated influenza vaccine.

The library was generated by RT-PCR. For sequencing, an Illumina HiSeq 2500 was employed. TCRdb trimmed public reads at Q25 via fastp, called clones via MiXCR and kept in-frame beta chains. Rows merge per CDR3 protein into single entries with the most common DNA and genes. This sample has 600,000 to 850,000 distinct CDR3 sequences in its table, and around 15% of those were observed once. About 7.4% of the sample is in the top ten clones. Germline trimming: 5 bases from V, 4 bases from J; junction bases outside gene matches: 14. The CDR3 covers 18 residues, taking in both the cysteine and the phenylalanine. Solely the CDR3 DNA is kept, with 54 bases framed from the first base. From a lookup of the germline V gene, CDR1 and CDR2 are SGHAT and FQNNGV. For this clonotype: This receptor's antigen is unknown. Base qualities are not recorded, but no much larger clone differs from it by a single base.

Summary of the overall study and its limitations: The authors suggested that each seasonal influenza vaccination may recruit only a limited number of new T cells.

Recombination linked TRBV11-2 to TRBJ2-5; 12 middle bases align to TRBD2. The receptor's source is a man aged 45 to 65 who received an inactivated influenza vaccine. Donor details come from another sample of the same person, matched by shared clones. Source: PBMCs from blood, taken 14 to 15 days before vaccination. The CDR3 region reads CASSGSGPSGRAPETQYF. The nucleotides are TGTGCCAGCAGCGGGAGTGGTCCTAGCGGGAGGGCCCCAGAGACCCAGTACTTC.